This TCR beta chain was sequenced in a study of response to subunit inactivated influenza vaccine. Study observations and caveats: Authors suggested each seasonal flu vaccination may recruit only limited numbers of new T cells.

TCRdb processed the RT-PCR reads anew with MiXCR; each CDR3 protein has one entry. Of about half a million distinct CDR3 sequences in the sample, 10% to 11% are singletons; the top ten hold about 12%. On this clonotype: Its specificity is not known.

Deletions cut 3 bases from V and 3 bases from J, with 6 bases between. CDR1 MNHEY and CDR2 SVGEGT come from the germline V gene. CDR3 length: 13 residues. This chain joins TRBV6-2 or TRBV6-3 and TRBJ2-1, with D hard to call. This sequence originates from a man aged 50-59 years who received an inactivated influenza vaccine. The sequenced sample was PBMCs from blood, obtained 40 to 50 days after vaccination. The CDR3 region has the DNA TGTGCCAGCAGTTATGGCTTCTACAATGAGCAGTTCTTC. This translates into CASSYGFYNEQFF.